These T cell receptor beta chains were read from a single sample in a study of blood T cell repertoires in COVID-19. Assay: immunoSEQ multiplex PCR; the TCRdb copy retains only in-frame clones and omits some. The sample has roughly 150,000 clones, 85% to 90% seen once. The source material was peripheral blood. The receptors originated from a man between 50 and 59 years old who had recovered from COVID-19. Both conserved end residues are part of each CDR3. The D gene is left open where the match is weak. Not all rows give a size; the values are once, few, many and, for expanded clones, a class.

v_call	d_call	j_call	clone_size	cdr3_nt	cdr3_aa
TRBV18	TRBD2	TRBJ2-1	NA	TGTGCCAGCGCCCGACTAGCCCGGGATGAGCAGTTCTTC	CASARLARDEQFF
TRBV5-6	TRBD1	TRBJ1-1	once	TGTGCCAGCAGCCCCCGGGACAGGGACGGGGCCACTGAAGCTTTCTTT	CASSPRDRDGATEAFF
TRBV19	TRBD1	TRBJ1-1	NA	TGTGCCAGTACCGGGCGGACAGGGAACACTGAAGCTTTCTTT	CASTGRTGNTEAFF
TRBV5-8	TRBD1	TRBJ1-5	NA	TGTGCCAGCAGTTTACGGGGACAGTATAGCAATCAGCCCCAGCATTTT	CASSLRGQYSNQPQHF
TRBV28	TRBD1	TRBJ1-5	NA	TGTGCCAGCAGACGGCGACAGGGGGAGCAGCCCCAGCATTTT	CASRRRQGEQPQHF
TRBV6-5	NA	TRBJ1-2	once	TGTGCCAGCAGTTACTCCGAGAGGATCGGTGGCTACACCTTC	CASSYSERIGGYTF
TRBV5-1	TRBD2	TRBJ2-2	once	TGCGCCAGCAGCTTGGTTTATATGTCTAGCGGGATATTCGCCGGGGAGCTGTTTTTT	CASSLVYMSSGIFAGELFF
TRBV3-1/TRBV3-2	NA	TRBJ1-1	NA	TGTGCCAGCAGCCCCCAGGGCAGATTTAAAGCTTTCTTT	CASSPQGRFKAFF
TRBV11-2	NA	TRBJ2-1	NA	TGTGCCAGCAGCTTTATGGCGGCCCCACCCCTTAATGAGCAGTTCTTC	CASSFMAAPPLNEQFF
TRBV5-8	TRBD1	TRBJ1-2	NA	TGTGCCAGCAGCCCGGGACAGAGATCCCATGGCTACACCTTC	CASSPGQRSHGYTF
TRBV6-5	NA	TRBJ1-2	NA	TGTGCCAGCAGTTCAGGGACTTATGGCTACACCTTC	CASSSGTYGYTF
TRBV6-5	NA	TRBJ1-1	NA	TGTGCCAGCAGCCAGTGGAACACTGAAGCTTTCTTT	CASSQWNTEAFF
TRBV20-1	NA	TRBJ2-7	few	TGCAGTGCAACTCCCTGGGAGGAGCAGTACTTC	CSATPWEEQYF
TRBV7-2	NA	TRBJ2-6	NA	TGTGCCAGCAGCTCCCTGACAATTCCTGGGGCCAACGTCCTGACTTTC	CASSSLTIPGANVLTF
TRBV6-5	NA	TRBJ1-2	NA	TGTGCCAGCAGTTACTCGATAGCCGTGAATCAATATGGCTACACCTTC	CASSYSIAVNQYGYTF
TRBV2	NA	TRBJ1-3	NA	TGTGCCAGAAGTTCCGGGGACTCTGGAAACACCATATATTTT	CARSSGDSGNTIYF
TRBV10-3	TRBD2	TRBJ2-1	NA	TGTGCCATCAAAGGACTAGCGGGAACTAACAATGAGCAGTTCTTC	CAIKGLAGTNNEQFF
TRBV11-2	TRBD2	TRBJ2-7	NA	TGTGCCAGCACCGGGGGGGGGATCTACGAGCAGTACTTC	CASTGGGIYEQYF
TRBV6-1	NA	TRBJ1-5	NA	TGTGCCAGCAGTGAAGGTAGAGGGTATAGCAATCAGCCCCAGCATTTT	CASSEGRGYSNQPQHF
TRBV12-3/TRBV12-4	NA	TRBJ2-7	NA	TGTGCCAGCAGCCAGGGGGGCTCCTACGAGCAGTACTTC	CASSQGGSYEQYF
TRBV2	TRBD2	TRBJ2-3	NA	TGTGCCAGCATCGGACTAGCGGGAACCACAGATACGCAGTATTTT	CASIGLAGTTDTQYF
TRBV25-1	TRBD1	TRBJ2-7	NA	TGTGCCAGCAGTGGAGGGACAGGGGAACGAGAGCAGTACTTC	CASSGGTGEREQYF
TRBV6-5	NA	TRBJ1-2	NA	TGTGCCAGCACCCTGGCACGTGAGGGCGGCTACACCTTC	CASTLAREGGYTF
TRBV6-5	NA	TRBJ1-4	once	TGTGCCAGCAGTCGCGGGGGGGCGGGTAATGAAAAACTGTTTTTT	CASSRGGAGNEKLFF
TRBV4-3	TRBD1	TRBJ2-2	NA	TGCGCCAGCAGCCAAGAGTCCTGGGACAGGGCAAACACCGGGGAGCTGTTTTTT	CASSQESWDRANTGELFF
TRBV21-1	NA	TRBJ2-1	NA	TGTGCCAGCACTCTAGCGGGAGCAGAACGGAGTGCGTACAATGAGCAGTTCTTC	CASTLAGAERSAYNEQFF